This T cell receptor beta chain was recorded in a study of control samples from healthy donors and cancer patients. Measured with immunoSEQ multiplex PCR; TCRdb has only the in-frame clones, and not every one. Counted here are 65,000 to 90,000 clones, roughly 89% occurring once; the ten biggest clones make up roughly a tenth. The trim removed 5 bases at V and 4 bases at J, leaving 7 bases unmatched. Germline V lookup: CDR1 SGHVS, CDR2 FQNEAQ. This CDR3 spans 14 amino acids. This sequence joins TRBV7-8 and TRBJ1-2, with 7 bases identical to TRBD1. The sequencing input was PBMCs. This receptor was taken from a woman aged 45 to 65 with colorectal cancer. Here the CDR3 DNA reads TGTGCCAGCAGCATATCGGGACAGAGCTATGGCTACACCTTC. Amino acid sequence: CASSISGQSYGYTF. Drawing the rest from reference TRBV7-8 and TRBJ1-2, the complete variable domain is GAGVSQSPRYKVAKRGQDVALRCDPISGHVSLFWYQQALGQGPEFLTYFQNEAQLDKSGLPSDRFFAERPEGSVSTLKIQRTQQEDSAVYLCASSISGQSYGYTFGSGTRLTVV.